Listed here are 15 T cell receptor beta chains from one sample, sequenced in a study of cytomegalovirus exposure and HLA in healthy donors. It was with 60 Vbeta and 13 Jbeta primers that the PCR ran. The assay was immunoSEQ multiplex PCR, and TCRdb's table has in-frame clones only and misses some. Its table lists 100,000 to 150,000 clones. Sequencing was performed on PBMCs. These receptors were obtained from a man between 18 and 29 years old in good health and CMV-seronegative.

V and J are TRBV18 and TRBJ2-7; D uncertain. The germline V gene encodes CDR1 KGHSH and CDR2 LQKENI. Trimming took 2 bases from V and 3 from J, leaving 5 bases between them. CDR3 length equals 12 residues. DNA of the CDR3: TGTGCCAGCTCACCAGAGGTCTACGAGCAGTACTTC. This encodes CASSPEVYEQYF.

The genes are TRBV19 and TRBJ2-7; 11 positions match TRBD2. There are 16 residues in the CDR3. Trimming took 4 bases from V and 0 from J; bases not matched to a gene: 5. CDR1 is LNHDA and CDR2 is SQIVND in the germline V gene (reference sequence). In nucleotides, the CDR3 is TGTGCCAGTAGTAGACTAGCGGGACCGACCTCCTACGAGCAGTACTTC. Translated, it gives CASSRLAGPTSYEQYF.

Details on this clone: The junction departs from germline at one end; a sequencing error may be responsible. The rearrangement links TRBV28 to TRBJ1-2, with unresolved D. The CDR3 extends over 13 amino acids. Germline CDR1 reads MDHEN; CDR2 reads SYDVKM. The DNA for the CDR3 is TGTGCCAGCGGTTATGGGGAGTCGTATGGCTACCCCTTC. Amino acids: CASGYGESYGYPF.

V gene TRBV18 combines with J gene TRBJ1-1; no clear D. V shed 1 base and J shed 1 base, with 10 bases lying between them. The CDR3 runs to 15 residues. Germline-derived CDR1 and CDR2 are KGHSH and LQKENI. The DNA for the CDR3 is TGTGCCAGCTCACCACGTCTCCAGGAGAACACTGAAGCTTTCTTT. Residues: CASSPRLQENTEAFF.

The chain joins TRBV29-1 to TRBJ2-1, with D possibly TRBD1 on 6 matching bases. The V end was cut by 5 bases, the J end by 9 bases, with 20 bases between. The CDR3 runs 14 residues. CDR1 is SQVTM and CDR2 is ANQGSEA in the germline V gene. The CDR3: CSVPDRTGPREQFF. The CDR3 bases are TGCAGCGTTCCTGACAGGACGGGTCCTCGTGAGCAGTTCTTC.

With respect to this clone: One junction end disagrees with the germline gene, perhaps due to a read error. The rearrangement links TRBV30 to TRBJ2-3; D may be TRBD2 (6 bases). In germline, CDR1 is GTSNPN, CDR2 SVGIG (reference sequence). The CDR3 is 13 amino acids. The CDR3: CAWSVREADMQYF. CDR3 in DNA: TGTGCCTGGAGTGTGCGGGAAGCAGATATGCAGTATTTT.

This chain's CDR3 is CATTSQQGVGYEQYF. The DNA of the CDR3 is TGTGCCACCACGAGCCAACAGGGGGTCGGGTACGAGCAGTACTTC. The chain combines TRBV6-1 with TRBJ2-7; 8 positions match TRBD1. V gave up 10 bases and J gave up 4 bases; unmatched junction bases: 15. The CDR3 length is 15 residues. Per the germline V gene, CDR1 is MNHNS and CDR2 is SASEGT.

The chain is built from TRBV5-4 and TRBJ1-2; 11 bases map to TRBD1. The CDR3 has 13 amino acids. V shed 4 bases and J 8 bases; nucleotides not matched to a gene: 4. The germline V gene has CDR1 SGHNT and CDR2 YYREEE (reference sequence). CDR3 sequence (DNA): TGTGCCAGCAGCCCGGACAGGGGGCGCGGCTACACCTTC. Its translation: CASSPDRGRGYTF.

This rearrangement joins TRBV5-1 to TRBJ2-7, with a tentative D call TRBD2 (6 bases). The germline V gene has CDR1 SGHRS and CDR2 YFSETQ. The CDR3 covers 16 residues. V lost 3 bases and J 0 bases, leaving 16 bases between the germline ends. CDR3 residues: CASSYTPGGSSYEQYF. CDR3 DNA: TGCGCCAGCAGCTACACGCCCGGGGGTAGCTCCTACGAGCAGTACTTC.

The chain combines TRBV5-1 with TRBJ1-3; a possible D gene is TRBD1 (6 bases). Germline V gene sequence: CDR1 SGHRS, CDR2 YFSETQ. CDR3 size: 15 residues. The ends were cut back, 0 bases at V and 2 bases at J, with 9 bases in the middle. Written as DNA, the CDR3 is TGCGCCAGCAGCTTGGACGGGACAACTGGAAACACCATATATTTT. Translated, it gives CASSLDGTTGNTIYF.

In DNA form, the CDR3 reads TGTGCCAGCAATTCGATCAGCTCCTATAATTCACCCCTCCACTTT. Translating it yields CASNSISSYNSPLHF. The chain carries TRBV6-1 and TRBJ1-6, with D hard to call. V was shortened by 7 bases and J by 0 bases, with 10 bases between the two germline ends. There are 15 residues in the CDR3. Germline assignment: CDR1 MNHNS and CDR2 SASEGT.

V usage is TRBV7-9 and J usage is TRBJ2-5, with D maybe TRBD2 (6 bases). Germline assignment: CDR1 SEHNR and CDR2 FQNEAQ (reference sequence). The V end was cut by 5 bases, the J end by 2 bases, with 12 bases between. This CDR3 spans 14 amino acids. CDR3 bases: TGTGCCAGCAGCCAACGAGCGGGTCAAGAGACCCAGTACTTC. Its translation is CASSQRAGQETQYF.

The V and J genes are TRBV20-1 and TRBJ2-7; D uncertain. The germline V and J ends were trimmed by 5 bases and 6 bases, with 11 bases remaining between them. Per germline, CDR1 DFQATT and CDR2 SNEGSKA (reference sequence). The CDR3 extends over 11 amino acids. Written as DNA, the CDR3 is TGCAGTGCTTCTCCAGGTGGCGAGCAGTACTTC. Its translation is CSASPGGEQYF.

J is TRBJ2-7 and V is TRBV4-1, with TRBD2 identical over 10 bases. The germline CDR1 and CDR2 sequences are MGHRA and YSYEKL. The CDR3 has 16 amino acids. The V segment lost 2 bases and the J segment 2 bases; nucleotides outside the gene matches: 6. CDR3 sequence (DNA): TGCGCCAGCAGCCAATCTGGACTAGCGGATACCTACGAGCAGTACTTC. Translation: CASSQSGLADTYEQYF.

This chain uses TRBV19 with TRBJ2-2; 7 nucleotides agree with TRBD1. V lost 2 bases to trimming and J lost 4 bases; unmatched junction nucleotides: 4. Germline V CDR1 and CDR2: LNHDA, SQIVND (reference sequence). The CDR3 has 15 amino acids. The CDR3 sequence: CASSILDRSTGELFF. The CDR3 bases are TGTGCCAGTAGTATATTGGACAGGTCCACCGGGGAGCTGTTTTTT. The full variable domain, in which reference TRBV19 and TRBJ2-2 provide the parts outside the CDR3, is DGGITQSPKYLFRKEGQNVTLSCEQNLNHDAMYWYRQDPGQGLRLIYYSQIVNDFQKGDIAEGYSVSREKKESFPLTVTSAQKNPTAFYLCASSILDRSTGELFFGEGSRLTVL.